The entry that follows covers one T cell receptor (beta chain) sequence. Assay used: immunoSEQ multiplex PCR; TCRdb lists only in-frame clones, some missing. The data show around 70,000 clones, roughly 96% seen once. These data originate in a study of technical replicates of blood from a handful of donors. The CDR3 totals 16 residues. V dropped 4 bases and J dropped 1; count of bases not matched to a gene: 5. The germline V gene encodes CDR1 LGHNA and CDR2 YNFKEQ. The specimen was T cells isolated from PBMCs. The sequence was obtained from a human donor in good health. This chain joins TRBV4-2 and TRBJ2-3, with 10 bases fitting TRBD1. The CDR3: CASSRTGTGGTDTQYF. As DNA, the CDR3 is TGTGCCAGCAGCCGTACCGGGACAGGGGGCACAGATACGCAGTATTTT.